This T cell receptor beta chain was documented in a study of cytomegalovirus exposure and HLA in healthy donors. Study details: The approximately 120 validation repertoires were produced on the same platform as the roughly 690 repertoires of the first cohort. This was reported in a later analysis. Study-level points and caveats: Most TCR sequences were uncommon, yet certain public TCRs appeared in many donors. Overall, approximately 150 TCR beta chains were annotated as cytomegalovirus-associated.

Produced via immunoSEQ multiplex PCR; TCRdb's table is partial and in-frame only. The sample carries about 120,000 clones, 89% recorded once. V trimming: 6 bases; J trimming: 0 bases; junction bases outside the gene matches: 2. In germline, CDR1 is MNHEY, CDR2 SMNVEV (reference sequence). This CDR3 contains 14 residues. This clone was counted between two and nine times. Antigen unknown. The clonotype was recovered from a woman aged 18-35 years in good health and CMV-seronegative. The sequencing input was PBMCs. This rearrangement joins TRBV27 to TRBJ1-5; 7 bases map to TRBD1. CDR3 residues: CASRGTVSNQPQHF. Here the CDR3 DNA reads TGTGCCAGCAGAGGGACAGTTAGCAATCAGCCCCAGCATTTT.